These 7 T cell receptor beta chains were all obtained from the same sample, sequenced in a study of blood T cell repertoires in COVID-19. Sequencing was performed with immunoSEQ multiplex PCR; in TCRdb, only in-frame clones are kept and a portion is missing. The data show approximately 60,000 clones, 60% to 85% seen once. Sequences were obtained from peripheral blood. The source of these receptors is a man aged 45-60 years with active or convalescent COVID-19.

In DNA form, the CDR3 reads TGTGCCAGTAAACTTGGAGCGGCGAGCTCCTACAATGAGCAGTTCTTC. It translates to CASKLGAASSYNEQFF. This chain uses TRBV19 with TRBJ2-1; tentative D call: TRBD2 (5 bases). The germline CDR1 and CDR2 sequences are LNHDA and SQIVND (reference sequence). Trimming took off 7 bases at V and 0 bases at J, with 16 bases between the two ends. This CDR3 is 16 amino acids long.

The J gene is TRBJ1-5, the V gene TRBV7-9; D is ambiguous. The CDR3 has 14 residues. The ends were cut back, 1 base at V and 3 bases at J, with 7 bases in the middle. Germline V gene lookup returns CDR1 SEHNR and CDR2 FQNEAQ (reference sequence). CDR3 protein: CASSLGGLNQPQHF. CDR3 sequence (DNA): TGTGCCAGCAGCTTAGGAGGGCTCAATCAGCCCCAGCATTTT.

The CDR3 loop reads CATRNPTGGDSPLHF. CDR3 in DNA: TGTGCCACCCGGAACCCGACAGGGGGCGATTCACCCCTCCACTTT. This chain uses TRBV6-5 with TRBJ1-6; TRBD1 matches 10 bases. Trimming at V came to 10 bases and at J to 8 bases, leaving 11 bases not matched to a gene. The CDR3 length is 15 residues. CDR1 is MNHEY and CDR2 is SVGAGI in the germline V gene.

This clone was recorded many times. The V gene is TRBV30, the J gene TRBJ2-5, with D possibly TRBD1 on 6 matching bases. CDR1 is GTSNPN and CDR2 is SVGIG in the germline V gene (reference sequence). This CDR3 contains 11 residues. CDR3 protein: CAATGLRTQYF. The CDR3, as DNA: TGTGCAGCGACAGGACTCCGGACCCAGTACTTC.

This clone is a singleton in its sample. J is TRBJ2-7 and V is TRBV24-1; TRBD2 matches at 7 bases. V lost 1 base to trimming and J lost 3 bases; unmatched junction nucleotides: 8. The CDR3 is 16 amino acids. CDR1 and CDR2 (germline): KGHDR, SFDVKD. CDR3 DNA: TGTGCCACCAGTGATTTCGTCGCGGGGGACCACTACGAGCAGTACTTC. It specifies CATSDFVAGDHYEQYF.

This chain uses TRBV3-1 (or the pseudogene TRBV3-2) with TRBJ1-4; possible D gene TRBD1, 6 bases. Deletions cut 4 bases from V and 6 bases from J, with 21 bases between. This CDR3 is 17 amino acids long. Per the germline V gene, CDR1 is LGHDT and CDR2 is YNNKEL (reference sequence). The CDR3 DNA reads TGTGCCAGCAGCCTCAATCGACTACAGGGAGGGTATGAAAAACTGTTTTTT. It translates to CASSLNRLQGGYEKLFF.

J is TRBJ2-2 and V is TRBV5-1; 7 bases match TRBD1. From germline, CDR1 is SGHRS and CDR2 YFSETQ. This CDR3 is 16 amino acids long. Unmatched junction bases numbered 3, after V lost 0 bases and J lost 1 base. CDR3 sequence reads: CASSLGTGRNTGELFF. The CDR3 coding sequence is TGCGCCAGCAGCTTGGGGACAGGACGGAACACCGGGGAGCTGTTTTTT.